A selection of T cell receptor beta chains follows, all from one sample in a study of blood T cells in healthy people across ages. In TCRdb, the 5' RACE reads were re-called with MiXCR into one record per CDR3 protein. In the table there are some 1,500,000 distinct CDR3 sequences, about 45% of which are singletons. Sequenced: blood. The receptors derive from a woman under 30 in good health. Each CDR3 is given with its conserved first and last residue. A D gene is named only where the DNA matches it firmly. Only some rows state a clone size, as once, few, many or a class for expanded clones.

cdr3_aa,cdr3_nt,clone_size,d_call,j_call,v_call
CASSGIGHLFSYGYTF,TGTGCCAGCAGCGGAATAGGACACCTTTTTTCCTATGGCTACACCTTC,NA,NA,TRBJ1-2,TRBV3-1
CASSWTGASYEQYF,TGTGCCAGCAGTTGGACAGGGGCAAGCTACGAGCAGTACTTC,many,TRBD1,TRBJ2-7,TRBV5-1
CASSPTSGVSTDTQYF,TGTGCCAGCAGCCCTACTAGCGGGGTTAGCACAGATACGCAGTATTTT,NA,TRBD2,TRBJ2-3,TRBV11-2
CASSRRTSGHNEQFF,TGTGCCAGCAGCAGACGGACTAGCGGCCACAATGAGCAGTTCTTC,NA,TRBD2,TRBJ2-1,TRBV9
CASSWSYNEQFF,TGCGCCAGCAGCTGGTCCTACAATGAGCAGTTCTTC,many,NA,TRBJ2-1,TRBV5-1
CASRLADGGYTF,TGTGCCAGCAGACTAGCTGACGGCGGCTACACCTTC,few,NA,TRBJ1-2,TRBV6-6
CASSRISGGVGTDTQYF,TGTGCCAGCAGCCGAATTTCCGGGGGCGTGGGCACAGATACGCAGTATTTT,few,NA,TRBJ2-3,TRBV11-2
CASSITGRGEKLFF,TGCGCCAGCAGCATTACAGGGAGGGGAGAAAAACTGTTTTTT,NA,NA,TRBJ1-4,TRBV5-1
CASGHPSGGGSVNEQFF,TGTGCTAGTGGTCACCCCTCAGGCGGGGGGAGTGTCAATGAGCAGTTCTTC,NA,TRBD2,TRBJ2-1,TRBV12-5
CASSLRRKTNEKLFF,TGTGCCAGCAGCTTAAGGAGAAAAACTAATGAAAAACTGTTTTTT,NA,NA,TRBJ1-4,TRBV7-2
CASSYQFGTNTEAFF,TGTGCCAGCAGTTACCAATTTGGGACGAACACTGAAGCTTTCTTT,NA,NA,TRBJ1-1,TRBV6-2/TRBV6-3
CASSPGQKNTGELFF,TGTGCCAGCAGCCCCGGACAGAAAAACACCGGGGAGCTGTTTTTT,once,NA,TRBJ2-2,TRBV7-2
CASSFRPFNPQPQHF,TGTGCCAGCAGCTTCCGTCCCTTCAATCCTCAGCCCCAGCATTTT,NA,NA,TRBJ1-5,TRBV5-5
CASSLGAGRNEQYF,TGTGCCAGCAGTTTAGGGGCAGGGCGGAATGAGCAGTACTTC,NA,NA,TRBJ2-5,TRBV12-3/TRBV12-4
CASSASRWGQETQYF,TGTGCCAGCAGCGCTTCGAGGTGGGGCCAAGAGACCCAGTACTTC,few,NA,TRBJ2-5,TRBV7-9
CASSQGSLQNDEQYF,TGTGCCAGCAGCCAAGGATCATTGCAAAATGATGAGCAGTACTTC,few,NA,TRBJ2-7,TRBV3-1
CASSRTPGQGVADTQYF,TGTGCCAGCAGTAGAACCCCAGGACAGGGTGTTGCAGATACGCAGTATTTT,many,TRBD1,TRBJ2-3,TRBV6-1
CSATTTWETQYF,TGCAGTGCGACGACTACCTGGGAGACCCAGTACTTC,NA,NA,TRBJ2-5,TRBV20-1
CASSFSALTSRHSGANVLTF,TGTGCCAGCAGTTTTAGTGCTTTGACCAGCCGACACTCTGGGGCCAACGTCCTGACTTTC,NA,NA,TRBJ2-6,TRBV27
CASSYPGQQETQYF,TGTGCCAGCAGCTATCCGGGACAACAAGAGACCCAGTACTTC,NA,NA,TRBJ2-5,TRBV6-5
CASSQDTGGNTEAFF,TGTGCCAGCAGCCAAGATACAGGGGGGAACACTGAAGCTTTCTTT,NA,TRBD1,TRBJ1-1,TRBV4-2
CATSRDWSGSKYEQYF,TGTGCCACCAGCAGAGATTGGAGCGGGAGCAAATACGAGCAGTACTTC,NA,TRBD2,TRBJ2-7,TRBV15
CASSLRSGAFNGQFF,TGTGCCAGCAGTTTAAGGAGCGGGGCGTTCAATGGGCAGTTCTTC,NA,TRBD2,TRBJ2-1,TRBV12-3/TRBV12-4
CASSLVGPETQFF,TGTGCCAGCAGTTTAGTAGGCCCAGAGACCCAGTTCTTC,once,NA,TRBJ2-1,TRBV27
CASSPPGLGVAEQFF,TGTGCCAGCAGCCCTCCGGGACTAGGAGTTGCTGAGCAGTTCTTC,few,TRBD2,TRBJ2-1,TRBV3-1
CASSEDHGRGNTEAFF,TGTGCCAGCAGTGAAGACCACGGACGGGGGAACACTGAAGCTTTCTTT,NA,NA,TRBJ1-1,TRBV6-1
CASSPWQGNEKLFF,TGCGCCAGCAGCCCATGGCAGGGTAACGAAAAACTGTTTTTT,NA,NA,TRBJ1-4,TRBV4-3
CASSYTGTMFYEQYF,TGTGCCAGCAGTTACACGGGGACTATGTTCTACGAGCAGTACTTC,NA,TRBD2,TRBJ2-7,TRBV6-2/TRBV6-3
CSGLQASGNTIYF,TGCAGTGGTTTACAGGCCTCTGGAAACACCATATATTTT,NA,NA,TRBJ1-3,TRBV20-1
CASSLSLRTGQNEQFF,TGTGCCAGCAGCTTGTCTCTGAGAACGGGACAGAATGAGCAGTTCTTC,NA,TRBD1,TRBJ2-1,TRBV5-6
CASSVGLAGVNNEQFF,TGCGCCAGCAGCGTAGGACTAGCGGGAGTGAACAATGAGCAGTTCTTC,NA,TRBD2,TRBJ2-1,TRBV4-3
CASSQDWGVNCGYTF,TGTGCCAGCAGCCAAGATTGGGGCGTTAACTGTGGCTACACCTTC,NA,NA,TRBJ1-2,TRBV3-1
CASSFHLAGGKETQYF,TGTGCCAGCAGTTTCCACTTAGCGGGGGGAAAAGAGACCCAGTACTTC,NA,TRBD2,TRBJ2-5,TRBV12-3/TRBV12-4
CSARDHGGNPDTQYF,TGCAGTGCTAGAGATCATGGGGGGAACCCAGATACGCAGTATTTT,NA,NA,TRBJ2-3,TRBV20-1
CASSRDVDLEAFF,TGTGCCAGCAGCCGCGATGTGGATCTGGAAGCTTTCTTT,once,NA,TRBJ1-1,TRBV14
CATSREQGEVLMNAEAFF,TGTGCCACCAGCAGAGAACAGGGAGAGGTCCTAATGAACGCTGAAGCTTTCTTT,NA,NA,TRBJ1-1,TRBV15
CASSLVAETEAFF,TGCGCCAGCAGCTTGGTGGCAGAGACTGAAGCTTTCTTT,NA,NA,TRBJ1-1,TRBV5-1
CTSRERDTTCEQYF,TGCACCAGCCGGGAAAGGGACACAACCTGCGAGCAGTACTTC,NA,NA,TRBJ2-7,TRBV5-1
CAISDRSRGETQYF,TGTGCCATCAGTGATCGTTCTCGGGGAGAGACCCAGTACTTC,NA,NA,TRBJ2-5,TRBV10-3
CASSQAGGASTDTQYF,TGTGCCAGCAGCCAGGCTGGAGGGGCTAGCACAGATACGCAGTATTTT,NA,NA,TRBJ2-3,TRBV7-9
CSARDYSSNQPQHF,TGCAGTGCTAGAGATTACAGTAGCAATCAGCCCCAGCATTTT,few,NA,TRBJ1-5,TRBV20-1
CAGNLAPNTEAFF,TGTGCCGGCAATCTGGCGCCGAACACTGAAGCTTTCTTT,NA,NA,TRBJ1-1,TRBV7-9
CACRGPTANYGYTF,TGTGCCTGCCGCGGGCCGACGGCTAACTATGGCTACACCTTC,NA,NA,TRBJ1-2,TRBV30
CSARVDRVRSPLHF,TGCAGTGCTAGGGTTGACAGGGTTCGATCACCCCTCCACTTT,NA,TRBD1,TRBJ1-6,TRBV20-1
CSVEGLGDSEAFF,TGCAGCGTTGAAGGATTGGGTGACAGTGAAGCTTTCTTT,few,NA,TRBJ1-1,TRBV29-1
CASIRFPKTSGSTPDEQFF,TGCGCCAGCATCCGATTTCCCAAAACTAGCGGGAGTACACCCGATGAGCAGTTCTTC,once,TRBD2,TRBJ2-1,TRBV4-1
CASSPLPDRFYGYTF,TGTGCCAGCAGCCCCTTACCAGACAGATTCTATGGCTACACCTTC,NA,NA,TRBJ1-2,TRBV14
CASSGRPSGLQNIQYF,TGTGCCAGCAGCGGCCGGCCTAGTGGACTCCAAAACATTCAGTACTTC,few,NA,TRBJ2-4,TRBV7-9
CASSFFTGDTGELFF,TGTGCCAGCAGCTTCTTTACAGGGGATACCGGGGAGCTGTTTTTT,many,TRBD1,TRBJ2-2,TRBV5-6